This entry describes one T cell receptor (beta chain). Seattle-derived patients entered the study during active infection and were followed longitudinally. In the original workflow: Amplification from reference gene primers served as the basis for estimated nucleated cell counts. The assay was immunoSEQ multiplex PCR, and TCRdb's table has in-frame clones only and misses some. V and J calls plus clone size are reproduced from that table; the DNA served to infer D and trimming. The sample has about 150,000 clones; about 80% are singletons. These data are taken from a study of blood T cell repertoires in COVID-19. Study-level information: Acute and convalescent COVID-19 samples came from the United States, Italy and Spain.

The sample comprised peripheral blood. The origin of this receptor is a woman aged 55-75 years with COVID-19, enrolled during active disease.

This chain's CDR3 is CASRGDRESGYTF. As DNA, the CDR3 is TGTGCCAGCAGGGGTGACAGGGAAAGTGGCTACACCTTC. This chain links TRBV2 with TRBJ1-2; 7 bases match TRBD1. The germline CDR1 and CDR2 sequences are SNHLY and FYNNEI. The CDR3 runs 13 residues. V gave up 6 bases and J gave up 7 bases; unmatched junction bases: 8.